This passage covers 30 T cell receptor beta chains from one sample sequenced in a study of follicular helper T cells after annual influenza vaccination. Sequencing was performed with immunoSEQ multiplex PCR; in TCRdb, only in-frame clones are kept and a portion is missing. The sample lists 9,500 to 10,000 clones, 83% occurring once. The sample's time point: 2014-2015 season, 7 days after vaccination. This specimen was CXCR5- memory CD4+ T cells sorted from blood, taken 7 days after influenza vaccination. The receptor source for this set is an adult who received the influenza vaccine.

This clone was detected a few times. The chain recombines TRBV7-2 with TRBJ2-7, with D unresolved. CDR1 and CDR2 (germline): SGHTA, FQGNSA. This CDR3 region has 15 residues. Trimming pared 1 base from V and 0 bases from J, leaving 10 bases between. CDR3 sequence reads: CASSLDMPGSYEQYF. The CDR3 bases are TGTGCCAGCAGCTTAGACATGCCAGGCTCCTACGAGCAGTACTTC.

In DNA form, the CDR3 reads TGTGCCAGCAGCCAAGAGCGGGGAGAGCTCTACGAGCAGTACTTC. Protein product: CASSQERGELYEQYF. The chain is built from TRBV4-2 and TRBJ2-7, with D maybe TRBD2 (6 bases). CDR1 and CDR2 from the germline V gene are LGHNA and YNFKEQ. The CDR3 sequence is 15 residues long. V shed 0 bases and J shed 3 bases, with 12 bases lying between them.

This clone occurred a few times. The chain uses TRBV19 and TRBJ2-3; weak D call: TRBD1 (6 bases). This CDR3 is 13 amino acids long. Looked up from germline, CDR1 is LNHDA and CDR2 is SQIVND (reference sequence). V lost 5 bases and J 2 bases, leaving 8 bases between the germline ends. This CDR3 reads CASSGDNTDTQYF. CDR3 sequence (DNA): TGTGCCAGTAGTGGGGACAACACAGATACGCAGTATTTT.

The V gene is TRBV25-1, the J gene TRBJ1-4; no clear D. Trimming shortened V by 3 bases and J by 5 bases, and 4 bases separated the two germline ends. The CDR3 spans 12 residues. Per the germline V gene, CDR1 is MGHDK and CDR2 is SYGVNS. The chain's CDR3 is CASSEANEKLFF. The DNA of the CDR3 is TGTGCCAGCAGTGAGGCAAATGAAAAACTGTTTTTT.

CDR3 DNA: TGTGCCAGCAGGACTAGCGGGGGGCCAAACACCGGGGAGCTGTTTTTT. Translation gives CASRTSGGPNTGELFF. V gene TRBV11-2 combines with J gene TRBJ2-2; 13 positions match TRBD2. V lost 6 bases to trimming and J lost 2 bases; unmatched junction nucleotides: 3. Germline V gene lookup returns CDR1 SGHAT and CDR2 FQNNGV. The CDR3 loop spans 16 amino acids.

V usage is TRBV28 and J usage is TRBJ2-3, with TRBD2 matching over 7 bases. The germline V gene encodes CDR1 MDHEN and CDR2 SYDVKM. This CDR3 comprises 18 residues. The J segment lost 4 bases and the V segment lost 1 base, leaving 14 bases of the junction unmatched. CDR3 amino acids: CASSLFLGAGDGSDTQYF. The CDR3 region has the DNA TGTGCCAGCAGTTTATTCCTTGGGGCGGGGGATGGGTCAGATACGCAGTATTTT.

This clone came up once. The V gene is TRBV6-5, the J gene TRBJ2-3, with D possibly being TRBD2 (6 bases). V was clipped by 6 bases and J by 3 bases, with 16 bases between them. This CDR3 contains 15 residues. Germline loops: CDR1 MNHEY, CDR2 SVGAGI. CDR3 in amino acids: CASSLSGGSTDTQYF. The DNA of the CDR3 is TGTGCCAGCAGCCTGTCTGGGGGGAGTACAGATACGCAGTATTTT.

The CDR3 DNA reads as TGTGCCAGCAGCTTAGGTACGACTGGGGAGCTGTTTTTT. Translated: CASSLGTTGELFF. This rearrangement joins TRBV5-4 to TRBJ2-2; no definite D call. V lost 2 bases and J 8 bases, leaving 10 bases between the germline ends. The CDR3 length is 13 residues. CDR1 is SGHNT, CDR2 YYREEE, per germline (reference sequence). Based on the CDR3 plus reference TRBV5-4 and TRBJ2-2, the full variable domain is ETGVTQSPTHLIKTRGQQVTLRCSSQSGHNTVSWYQQALGQGPQFIFQYYREEENGRGNFPPRFSGLQFPNYSSELNVNALELDDSALYLCASSLGTTGELFFGEGSRLTVL.

This chain's CDR3 is CASSVATSGSYEQYF. For the CDR3, the DNA is TGTGCCAGCAGCGTAGCTACTAGCGGTTCCTACGAGCAGTACTTC. The chain recombines TRBV9 with TRBJ2-7; 8 bases agree with TRBD2. Germline lookup yields CDR1 SGDLS and CDR2 YYNGEE. This CDR3 is 15 amino acids long. V was pared by 0 bases and J by 1 base, with 3 bases of the junction left unmatched.

This clone has a single count. This sequence joins TRBV5-1 and TRBJ1-1; weak D call: TRBD1 (5 bases). The V gene lost 4 bases and the J gene lost 10 bases, with 20 bases spanning the gap. Germline V gene sequence: CDR1 SGHRS, CDR2 YFSETQ. CDR3 length equals 14 residues. The CDR3 reads CASSPEVIRGSAFF. CDR3 in DNA: TGCGCCAGCAGCCCTGAGGTGATAAGGGGATCAGCTTTCTTT.

The chain is built from TRBV18 and TRBJ1-1; 12 nucleotides line up with TRBD1. V shed 5 bases, J shed 4 bases, and the junction held 11 bases outside the gene matches. The CDR3 is made up of 17 amino acids. Germline assignment: CDR1 KGHSH and CDR2 LQKENI. The DNA for the CDR3 is TGTGCCAGCTCAGACGGGACAGGGGGCCCGGTTAGCACTGAAGCTTTCTTT. Translated: CASSDGTGGPVSTEAFF.

The rearrangement joins TRBV5-6 to TRBJ2-3, with D uncertain. The CDR3 is made up of 13 amino acids. CDR1 and CDR2 (germline): SGHDT, YYEEEE. Trimming pared 4 bases from V and 4 bases from J, leaving 10 bases between. The CDR3 spells CASSRRLADTQYF. CDR3 sequence (DNA): TGTGCCAGCAGCCGCCGATTGGCAGATACGCAGTATTTT.

J is TRBJ1-2 and V is TRBV6-6; D is ambiguous. V was cut by 6 bases and J by 4 bases, with 9 bases left in between. This CDR3 spans 12 amino acids. The germline V gene has CDR1 MNHNY and CDR2 SVGAGI (reference sequence). For the CDR3, the DNA is TGTGCCAGCAGCGCGGGCTCCTATGGCTACACCTTC. This gives the protein CASSAGSYGYTF.

The chain joins TRBV2 to TRBJ2-2; D might be TRBD2 (6 bases). Trimming removed 5 bases at V and 6 bases at J, with 16 bases between. This CDR3 is built from 15 residues. In germline, CDR1 is SNHLY, CDR2 FYNNEI. The CDR3 nucleotides are TGTGCCAGCAGTCAAAGAGTCGGGGGATCCGGGGAGCTGTTTTTT. It encodes CASSQRVGGSGELFF.

V gene TRBV19 combines with J gene TRBJ1-2; no clear D. V gave up 9 bases and J gave up 8 bases, with 10 bases separating them. CDR1 and CDR2 from the germline V gene are LNHDA and SQIVND (reference sequence). This CDR3 comprises 10 residues. CDR3 coding DNA: TGTGCCAGAATAAGAAGCGGCTACACCTTC. It codes for CARIRSGYTF.

The chain links TRBV14 to TRBJ1-2; 7 bases fit TRBD1. In germline, CDR1 is SGHDN, CDR2 FVKESK. CDR3 length equals 14 residues. The J segment lost 7 bases and the V segment lost 1 base, leaving 6 bases of the junction unmatched. The CDR3 coding sequence is TGTGCCAGCAGCCAAGTAGACAGGGATTTTGGCTACACCTTC. It encodes CASSQVDRDFGYTF.

This clone has more than one count but fewer than ten. This sequence joins TRBV2 and TRBJ2-7; D gene unclear. This CDR3 is built from 12 residues. Germline V lookup: CDR1 SNHLY, CDR2 FYNNEI. Between the trimmed V and J ends, which lost 6 bases and 0 bases, there was a span of 6 bases. CDR3 protein: CASRVLSYEQYF. The CDR3 bases are TGTGCCAGCAGAGTACTCTCCTACGAGCAGTACTTC. The full variable domain, with the rest looked up from reference TRBV2 and TRBJ2-7, is EPEVTQTPSHQVTQMGQEVILRCVPISNHLYFYWYRQILGQKVEFLVSFYNNEISEKSEIFDDQFSVERPDGSNFTLKIRSTKLEDSAMYFCASRVLSYEQYFGPGTRLTVT.

Worth noting for this clone: Other DNA sequences in this specimen translate into the identical CDR3. V is TRBV7-2 and J is TRBJ1-2; TRBD1 matches at 11 bases. Trimming at V came to 5 bases and at J to 8 bases, leaving 13 bases not matched to a gene. Germline V lookup: CDR1 SGHTA, CDR2 FQGNSA. This CDR3 is built from 16 residues. CDR3 amino acids: CASSLRSRDRGVGYTF. CDR3 bases: TGTGCCAGCAGCCTACGGTCCCGGGACAGGGGGGTAGGCTACACCTTC.

The chain is built from TRBV13 and TRBJ2-1; no clear D gene. Germline V lookup: CDR1 PRHDT, CDR2 FYEKMQ (reference sequence). This CDR3 is 12 amino acids long. V lost 5 bases and J 5 bases, leaving 7 bases between the germline ends. CDR3 DNA sequence: TGTGCCAGCAGCACAAGGGACAATGAGCAGTTCTTC. This codes for CASSTRDNEQFF.

The chain employs TRBV19 and TRBJ1-5, with D maybe TRBD1 (6 bases). Trimming pared 6 bases from V and 2 bases from J, leaving 14 bases between. Germline-derived CDR1 and CDR2 are LNHDA and SQIVND (reference sequence). CDR3 size: 15 residues. CDR3 DNA sequence: TGTGCCAGTAGGGATGGGGCAGGGGGCAATCAGCCCCAGCATTTT. This gives the protein CASRDGAGGNQPQHF.

This chain joins TRBV18 and TRBJ1-1; D not certain. The CDR3 consists of 15 residues. V was shortened by 0 bases and J by 0 bases, with 8 bases between the two germline ends. CDR1 is KGHSH and CDR2 is LQKENI in the germline V gene. The CDR3 DNA sequence: TGTGCCAGCTCACCACCGGCCTATATGAACACTGAAGCTTTCTTT. It yields the protein CASSPPAYMNTEAFF.

The chain carries TRBV19 and TRBJ2-1; D ambiguous. V was clipped by 5 bases and J by 4 bases, with 12 bases between them. Per the germline V gene, CDR1 is LNHDA and CDR2 is SQIVND (reference sequence). The CDR3 has 14 residues. The CDR3 DNA follows: TGTGCCAGTAGTGCCGCTCTGATGTACAATGAGCAGTTCTTC. This translates into CASSAALMYNEQFF. The complete variable domain, with remaining parts taken from reference TRBV19 and TRBJ2-1, reads DGGITQSPKYLFRKEGQNVTLSCEQNLNHDAMYWYRQDPGQGLRLIYYSQIVNDFQKGDIAEGYSVSREKKESFPLTVTSAQKNPTAFYLCASSAALMYNEQFFGPGTRLTVL.

CDR3 sequence reads: CASSLRQGSNLNTEAFF. The DNA of the CDR3 is TGTGCCAGCAGCTTAAGGCAGGGGTCAAACCTCAACACTGAAGCTTTCTTT. V and J are TRBV7-8 and TRBJ1-1; weak D call: TRBD1 (6 bases). The V end lost 2 bases, the J end lost 2 bases, and 18 bases lay between the germline ends. CDR1 and CDR2 (germline): SGHVS, FQNEAQ. CDR3 length equals 17 residues.

The chain couples TRBV13 to TRBJ2-1; D gene unclear. Trimming removed 4 bases at V and 6 bases at J, with 13 bases between. Per the germline V gene, CDR1 is PRHDT and CDR2 is FYEKMQ (reference sequence). CDR3 length equals 14 residues. CDR3 coding DNA: TGTGCCAGCAGCTGGTCTAGGCGGCCCAATGAGCAGTTCTTC. It yields the protein CASSWSRRPNEQFF.

The chain combines TRBV9 with TRBJ1-1; D remains ambiguous. The V gene lost 3 bases and the J gene lost 1 base, with 7 bases spanning the gap. CDR3 length: 13 amino acids. From germline, CDR1 is SGDLS and CDR2 YYNGEE. The CDR3 coding sequence is TGTGCCAGCAGCGAACACACGAACACTGAAGCTTTCTTT. Residues: CASSEHTNTEAFF.

This clone was seen only once. CDR3 coding DNA: TGTGCCAGCGCCCGGGGGCCAGGTGAGCAGTACTTC. This codes for CASARGPGEQYF. V is TRBV6-5 and J is TRBJ2-7, with D perhaps assigned TRBD1 or TRBD2 (6 bases each). The CDR3 is 12 residues long. V shed 8 bases and J shed 7 bases, with 15 bases lying between them. The germline gives CDR1 MNHEY, CDR2 SVGAGI.

The chain links TRBV4-1 to TRBJ2-3; TRBD2 might be the D (5 bases). CDR1 MGHRA and CDR2 YSYEKL come from the germline V gene. The CDR3 extends over 13 amino acids. Trimming removed 0 bases at V and 11 bases at J, with 12 bases between. CDR3: CASSQDRVGMQYF. In nucleotides, the CDR3 is TGCGCCAGCAGCCAAGATAGAGTCGGGATGCAGTATTTT.

The V and J genes are TRBV7-2 and TRBJ1-5; 7 nucleotides agree with TRBD1. The junction had 19 bases not matched to a gene; V was cut back by 5 bases and J by 9 bases. Per germline, CDR1 SGHTA and CDR2 FQGNSA. This CDR3 has 17 amino acids. This chain's CDR3 is CASSAVTGSDSFSPQHF. The CDR3 coding sequence is TGTGCCAGCAGCGCCGTGACAGGGTCCGATAGCTTTTCGCCCCAGCATTTT.

The genes are TRBV9 and TRBJ1-2; 9 bases agree with TRBD1. The CDR3 runs 14 residues. J lost 5 bases, V lost 0 bases, and 2 bases had no gene match. Germline CDR1 SGDLS, CDR2 YYNGEE. CDR3 DNA sequence: TGTGCCAGCAGCGTAGAGGGACAGGGTTATGGCTACACCTTC. Encoded protein: CASSVEGQGYGYTF.

The chain has TRBV9 and TRBJ1-4; 8 bases fit TRBD1. The V gene's germline CDR1 is SGDLS and CDR2 YYNGEE. The CDR3 consists of 18 residues. The V gene end was trimmed by 4 bases and the J gene end by 8 bases; junction bases not matched to a gene: 19. In nucleotides, the CDR3 is TGTGCCAGCAGCTCCCTAAGGGGAACAGGGGGACGAAACGAAAAACTGTTTTTT. It yields the protein CASSSLRGTGGRNEKLFF.